This TCR beta chain was obtained from a study of identical twins (dated by TCRdb to 2016 to 2017). In terms of the full investigation: TCR alpha and beta repertoires from monozygotic twins, unrelated adults of various ages and cord blood were deep-sequenced to test whether fetal clonotypes persist. To rule out contamination, the twin experiments were replicated at different times with different library preparation protocols. The study at large found these results: Compared with coincidental sharing between unrelated individuals, out-of-frame TCR alpha sequences shared between twins had an excess of sequences with low generation probability. In monozygotic twins, recombination models systematically underestimated out-of-frame TCR alpha sharing, but the models matched the sharing seen between unrelated individuals. Fewer insertions were carried by abundant cord blood beta clonotypes, a similar but weaker trend appeared in young adult naive repertoires, and no such trend appeared in memory repertoires. Conclusions relied on cross-sectional statistical analysis, since the same donors could not be followed over many years. The excess sharing between twins in beta out-of-frame sequences was weaker because fewer shared sequences reduced the signal-to-noise ratio. Invariant T cells such as MAIT and iNKT could partly confound zero-insertion analyses, though diverse VJ usage argued against this for most clonotypes.

Only healthy Caucasian donors were included. Three pairs of female monozygotic twins, all aged 18 to 29 years, made up the twin cohort. RNA for TCR libraries was isolated from peripheral blood mononuclear cells. Ends trimmed: V by 10 bases, J by 4 bases; bases unmatched to a gene: 5. The germline V gene supplies CDR1 MGHRA and CDR2 YSYEKL. Measured from the cysteine to the phenylalanine, the CDR3 is 13 residues long. Kept here is only the CDR3 DNA, which spans 39 bases and is read in frame from base 1. Library construction relied on 5' RACE. The sequencer listed for this sample is Illumina HiSeq 2000. A universal primer binding site was added through template switching, and the final cDNA carried a unique molecular identifier so that TCR cDNA molecules could be counted accurately. First-strand cDNA for TCR alpha and beta chains was synthesized from specific primers in the conserved constant-segment region. To control for contamination, every cDNA library was double barcoded, receiving both a SMART-Mk sample barcode and Illumina barcodes. TruSeq adapter sequences and Illumina sample barcodes were added in two successive PCR steps. The TCR alpha and beta cDNA libraries were sequenced on the Illumina HiSeq platform using custom primers. Processing in the source paper ran as follows. MiGEC was used to process raw reads and extract unique molecular identifiers, and MiXCR was used to find CDR3 positions. For each individual, recombination models were inferred using an EM algorithm with the repgenHMM and IGoR tools. Shared clonotypes were analyzed with the tcR package in R, and sharing was normalized by the product of cloneset sizes. Out-of-frame nonproductive sequences were analyzed to study raw recombination free of thymic and clonal selection effects. TCRdb ran its own pipeline on the public reads, namely fastp trimming at Q25 and MiXCR clone calling, and kept in-frame beta chains. Merged by CDR3 protein, the rows form single entries marked with the most common genes and DNA. In this record, the V and J calls reflect TCRdb's handling and not the investigators' own analysis. Present in this sample are a few hundred thousand distinct CDR3 sequences, around 9.6% of which were seen just once. The ten largest clonotypes hold roughly 3% of the sample.

Ten or more counts support this clonotype. Its antigen is still unknown. Base qualities are missing; no much larger clone stands one base away. These data are also associated with another study on yellow fever vaccine responses in identical twins. That second publication adds: According to the authors, the vaccine-induced T cell response in identical twins seemed to be partly convergent and partly specific to each individual. The study precisely tracked vaccine-responding T cell clones in identical twins.

Sequencing was done on a sample of PBMCs. This sequence was found in a woman aged 18-35 years in good health. The receptor chain draws on TRBV4-1 and TRBJ2-7; 12 bases in the junction line up with TRBD1. The CDR3 corresponds to CAIRGQGAYEQYF. The DNA sequence follows: TGCGCCATTAGGGGACAGGGGGCGTACGAGCAGTACTTC.